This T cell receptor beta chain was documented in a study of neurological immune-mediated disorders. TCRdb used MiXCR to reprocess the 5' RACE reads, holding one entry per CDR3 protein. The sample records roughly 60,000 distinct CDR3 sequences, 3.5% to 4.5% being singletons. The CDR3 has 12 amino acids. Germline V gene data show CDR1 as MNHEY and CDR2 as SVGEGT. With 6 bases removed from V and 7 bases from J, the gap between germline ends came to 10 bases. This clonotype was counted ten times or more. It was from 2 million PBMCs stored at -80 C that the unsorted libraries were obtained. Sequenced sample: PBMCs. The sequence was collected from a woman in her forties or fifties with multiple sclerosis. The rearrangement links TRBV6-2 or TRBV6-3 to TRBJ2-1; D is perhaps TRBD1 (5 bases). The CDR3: CASRQAPNEQFF. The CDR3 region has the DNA TGTGCCAGCAGACAGGCACCAAATGAGCAGTTCTTC.